The rows below give T cell receptor beta chains drawn from one sample of a study of blood T cell repertoires in COVID-19. Repertoires were generated with immunoSEQ multiplex PCR, while TCRdb's copy carries only in-frame clones and drops some. This sample carries some 150,000 clones, around 82% of them seen once, and the ten largest clones take 3.5% to 4%. Sequenced sample: PBMCs or T cells enriched from blood (not recorded which). The origin of the receptors is a woman between 50 and 59 years old in a cohort exposed to, infected with or recovered from COVID-19 (not recorded which). The CDR3 runs from the conserved cysteine through the conserved F or W. D genes are given only for firm matches. Size values are once, few and many counts, or a class for expanded clones, and some rows have none.

CDR3 | DNA | size | V | D | J
CATSDLDERVTGELFF | TGTGCCACCAGTGATTTAGATGAGCGCGTGACCGGGGAGCTGTTTTTT | . | TRBV24-1 | . | TRBJ2-2
CASSSGQGKRIQPQHF | TGTGCCAGCAGTTCAGGACAGGGAAAGCGGATTCAGCCCCAGCATTTT | . | TRBV27 | TRBD1 | TRBJ1-5
CASSWAGTGVYEQYF | TGCGCCAGCAGCTGGGCCGGGACAGGGGTCTACGAGCAGTACTTC | . | TRBV5-1 | TRBD1 | TRBJ2-7
CSVGVWTGTLEKLFF | TGCAGCGTTGGAGTCTGGACAGGGACCTTGGAAAAACTGTTTTTT | once | TRBV29-1 | TRBD1 | TRBJ1-4
CSVSDERQYF | TGCAGTGTATCCGATGAGCGACAGTACTTC | . | TRBV20-1 | . | TRBJ2-7
CASSTQGVETQYF | TGTGCCAGTAGTACACAGGGAGTGGAGACCCAGTACTTC | . | TRBV19 | . | TRBJ2-5
CASSVGGASGTDTQYF | TGTGCCAGCAGCGTAGGCGGGGCTAGCGGAACAGATACGCAGTATTTT | . | TRBV9 | TRBD2 | TRBJ2-3
CASSLAAWYRGAETQYF | TGCGCCAGCAGCTTGGCGGCTTGGTACAGGGGCGCAGAGACCCAGTACTTC | once | TRBV5-1 | TRBD1 | TRBJ2-5
CASSLGGSNQPQHF | TGTGCCAGCAGTTTGGGCGGGAGCAATCAGCCCCAGCATTTT | . | TRBV28 | . | TRBJ1-5
CASSNRGGNEQYF | TGTGCCAGTAGTAACAGGGGTGGCAACGAGCAGTACTTC | . | TRBV19 | TRBD1 | TRBJ2-7
CASRSPGTGGGNEQFF | TGTGCCAGTAGGAGTCCCGGGACAGGTGGCGGGAATGAGCAGTTCTTC | . | TRBV19 | TRBD1 | TRBJ2-1
CSVWTGSNEQYF | TGCAGCGTTTGGACAGGGAGCAACGAGCAGTACTTC | few | TRBV29-1 | TRBD1 | TRBJ2-7
CASRETANTEAFF | TGTGCCAGCAGGGAGACAGCGAACACTGAAGCTTTCTTT | once | TRBV12-3/TRBV12-4 | . | TRBJ1-1
CASSGGDSNEKLFF | TGTGCCAGCAGCGGGGGGGACAGTAATGAAAAACTGTTTTTT | . | TRBV9 | TRBD1 | TRBJ1-4
CATPEGGQVRGKLFF | TGTGCCACCCCCGAAGGGGGACAGGTCAGGGGAAAACTGTTTTTT | once | TRBV19 | TRBD1 | TRBJ1-4
CASSSQGGSHEEIQYF | TGTGCCAGCAGCTCGCAAGGCGGGAGCCATGAAGAGATCCAGTACTTC | . | TRBV7-6 | TRBD2 | TRBJ2-5
CSVAATGGSYEQYF | TGCAGCGTCGCCGCGACGGGGGGCTCCTACGAGCAGTACTTC | . | TRBV29-1 | TRBD2 | TRBJ2-7
CASSLAGTATNEKLFF | TGCGCCAGCAGCTTGGCGGGGACAGCAACTAATGAAAAACTGTTTTTT | . | TRBV5-1 | TRBD1 | TRBJ1-4
CASSPSSGWYNEQFF | TGTGCCAGCAGCCCTTCATCGGGATGGTACAATGAGCAGTTCTTC | . | TRBV4-2 | . | TRBJ2-1
CASSLGRRAQSYNEQFF | TGTGCCAGCAGCTTGGGAAGGAGGGCCCAGTCCTACAATGAGCAGTTCTTC | . | TRBV5-6 | . | TRBJ2-1
CSVEGGPRGTEAFF | TGCAGCGTTGAAGGCGGGCCCCGGGGGACTGAAGCTTTCTTT | . | TRBV29-1 | . | TRBJ1-1
CAILREFTDTQYF | TGTGCCATCCTGCGGGAGTTCACAGATACGCAGTATTTT | . | TRBV10-3 | TRBD2 | TRBJ2-3
CAISESTGGGQADTQYF | TGTGCCATCAGTGAGTCGACTGGCGGGGGGCAGGCAGATACGCAGTATTTT | . | TRBV10-3 | TRBD2 | TRBJ2-3
CASSAPPRGQTNTDTQYF | TGCGCCAGCAGCGCACCTCCCCGAGGGCAGACGAACACAGATACGCAGTATTTT | . | TRBV5-1 | . | TRBJ2-3
CASTTPGLNTGELFF | TGTGCCAGCACCACCCCAGGACTTAACACCGGGGAGCTGTTTTTT | . | TRBV6-6 | . | TRBJ2-2
CSVAKKLAGGSETQYF | TGCAGCGTAGCTAAAAAGCTAGCGGGGGGGTCGGAGACCCAGTACTTC | . | TRBV29-1 | TRBD2 | TRBJ2-5
CASSPPSNRVVEAFF | TGTGCCAGCTCACCACCGTCGAACAGGGTGGTTGAAGCTTTCTTT | . | TRBV18 | . | TRBJ1-1
CASSQDRPGRNTIYF | TGCGCCAGCAGCCAAGACCGGCCAGGTCGGAACACCATATATTTT | . | TRBV4-3 | . | TRBJ1-3
CASSLGGVNGELFF | TGTGCCAGCAGCTTAGGAGGCGTGAACGGGGAGCTGTTTTTT | . | TRBV11-3 | . | TRBJ2-2
CASRIWGVDEQYF | TGTGCCAGCAGGATTTGGGGGGTGGACGAGCAGTACTTC | . | TRBV2 | . | TRBJ2-7
CASRQQPRGSYEQYF | TGTGCCAGCAGACAGCAACCCAGGGGTTCCTACGAGCAGTACTTC | many | TRBV6-5 | . | TRBJ2-7
CASSQAPRMTSGISYEQYF | TGCGCCAGCAGTCAAGCCCCACGGATGACTAGCGGTATCTCCTACGAGCAGTACTTC | . | TRBV23-1 | TRBD2 | TRBJ2-7
CASSPPLGEGPVSYNEQFF | TGTGCCAGCAGCCCACCCTTAGGGGAAGGGCCTGTGTCCTACAATGAGCAGTTCTTC | . | TRBV7-9 | . | TRBJ2-1
CASRPKGTLDEQFF | TGTGCCAGCAGACCTAAGGGGACACTGGATGAGCAGTTCTTC | . | TRBV2 | . | TRBJ2-1
CASSAAGGTNQPQHF | TGTGCCAGCAGTGCAGCGGGAGGGACGAATCAGCCCCAGCATTTT | . | TRBV28 | . | TRBJ1-5
CAIREQTDTQYF | TGTGCCATCAGGGAGCAGACAGATACGCAGTATTTT | once | TRBV10-3 | . | TRBJ2-3
CASSSGPQGASEKLFF | TGCGCCAGCAGCTCCGGGCCTCAGGGGGCGAGTGAAAAACTGTTTTTT | . | TRBV5-1 | TRBD1 | TRBJ1-4
CATQKQAIGRVAFF | TGTGCCACCCAAAAACAGGCGATCGGACGGGTAGCTTTCTTT | . | TRBV28 | . | TRBJ1-1
CASSLGSSGSSYNEQFF | TGTGCCAGCAGCTTAGGGTCTAGCGGGAGCTCCTACAATGAGCAGTTCTTC | . | TRBV3-1/TRBV3-2 | TRBD2 | TRBJ2-1
CASSFAPEWETQYF | TGTGCCAGCAGTTTTGCTCCGGAGTGGGAGACCCAGTACTTC | . | TRBV28 | . | TRBJ2-5
CASSLGGVGFVVTEAFF | TGTGCCAGCAGCTTGGGGGGGGTCGGGTTTGTCGTCACTGAAGCTTTCTTT | . | TRBV5-4 | . | TRBJ1-1
CASTVSGGTGDTQYF | TGTGCCAGCACCGTGAGCGGGGGGACGGGAGATACGCAGTATTTT | . | TRBV6-5 | TRBD2 | TRBJ2-3
CASSPETSGHNEQFF | TGCGCCAGCAGCCCGGAGACTAGTGGTCACAATGAGCAGTTCTTC | . | TRBV5-1 | . | TRBJ2-1
CASSLARGGEQFF | TGTGCCAGCAGCTTAGCGCGCGGGGGTGAGCAGTTCTTC | . | TRBV7-8 | TRBD2 | TRBJ2-1
CASGDSGQETQYF | TGCGCCAGCGGTGATAGCGGCCAAGAGACCCAGTACTTC | . | TRBV5-1 | . | TRBJ2-5
CASSLINYEQYF | TGTGCCAGCAGCTTAATTAACTACGAGCAGTACTTC | . | TRBV5-5 | . | TRBJ2-7
CASSPGVYNEQFF | TGTGCCAGCAGCCCCGGGGTCTACAATGAGCAGTTCTTC | . | TRBV11-3 | . | TRBJ2-1
CASTRTSGGDSEQFF | TGTGCCAGCACCCGGACTAGCGGGGGGGACTCCGAGCAGTTCTTC | . | TRBV3-1/TRBV3-2 | TRBD2 | TRBJ2-1
CASSWDRITNTGELFF | TGTGCCAGCAGTTGGGACAGGATCACGAACACCGGGGAGCTGTTTTTT | . | TRBV27 | TRBD1 | TRBJ2-2
CASSPGPLASGKYNEQFF | TGTGCCAGCAGCCCAGGCCCTTTGGCTAGCGGGAAATACAATGAGCAGTTCTTC | . | TRBV7-9 | TRBD2 | TRBJ2-1
CASSQATGTGEEKLFF | TGCGCCAGCAGCCAAGCTACCGGGACAGGGGAAGAAAAACTGTTTTTT | . | TRBV4-3 | TRBD1 | TRBJ1-4
CASRLDRDRGNTIYF | TGTGCCAGCAGGCTGGACAGGGATCGTGGAAACACCATATATTTT | . | TRBV6-5 | TRBD1 | TRBJ1-3
CASSLSGQGSHEQYF | TGTGCCAGCAGTTTATCCGGACAGGGTTCCCACGAGCAGTACTTC | . | TRBV27 | TRBD1 | TRBJ2-7